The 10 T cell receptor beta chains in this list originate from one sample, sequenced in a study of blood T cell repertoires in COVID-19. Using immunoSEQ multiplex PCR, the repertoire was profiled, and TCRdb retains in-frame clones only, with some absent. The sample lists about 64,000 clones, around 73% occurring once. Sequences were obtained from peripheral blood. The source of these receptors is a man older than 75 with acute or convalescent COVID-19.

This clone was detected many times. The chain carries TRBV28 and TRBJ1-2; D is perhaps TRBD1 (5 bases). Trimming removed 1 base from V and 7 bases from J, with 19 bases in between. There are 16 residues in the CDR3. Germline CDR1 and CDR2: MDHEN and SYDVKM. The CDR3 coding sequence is TGTGCCAGCAGTTTATTCCCAATGGGGCCTCCCGGTGGCTACACCTTC. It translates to CASSLFPMGPPGGYTF.

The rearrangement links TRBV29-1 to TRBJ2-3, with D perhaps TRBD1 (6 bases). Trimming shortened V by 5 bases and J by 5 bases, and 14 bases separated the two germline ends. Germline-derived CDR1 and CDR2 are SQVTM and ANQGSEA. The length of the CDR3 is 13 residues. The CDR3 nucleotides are TGCAGCGTTAACCGCAGGGGCGGAGATACGCAGTATTTT. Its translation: CSVNRRGGDTQYF.

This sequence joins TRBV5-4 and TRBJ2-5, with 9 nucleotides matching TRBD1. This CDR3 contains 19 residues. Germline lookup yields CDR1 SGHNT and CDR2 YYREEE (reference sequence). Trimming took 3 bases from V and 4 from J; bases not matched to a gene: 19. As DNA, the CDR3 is TGTGCCAGCAGCTCGCAATGGACAGGGGCTTACCCCGGGGGAGAGACCCAGTACTTC. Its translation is CASSSQWTGAYPGGETQYF.

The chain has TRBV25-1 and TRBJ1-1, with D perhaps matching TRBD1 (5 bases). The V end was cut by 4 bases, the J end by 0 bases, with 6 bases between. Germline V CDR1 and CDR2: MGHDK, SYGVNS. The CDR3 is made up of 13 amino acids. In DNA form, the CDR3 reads TGTGCCAGCAGTGCACAGGTGAACACTGAAGCTTTCTTT. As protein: CASSAQVNTEAFF.

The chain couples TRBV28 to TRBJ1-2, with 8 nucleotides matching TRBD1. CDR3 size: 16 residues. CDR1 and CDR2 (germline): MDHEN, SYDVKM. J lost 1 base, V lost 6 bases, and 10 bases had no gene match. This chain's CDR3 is CASRRQGPLLNYGYTF. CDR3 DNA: TGTGCCAGCAGAAGACAGGGGCCCCTGCTTAACTATGGCTACACCTTC.

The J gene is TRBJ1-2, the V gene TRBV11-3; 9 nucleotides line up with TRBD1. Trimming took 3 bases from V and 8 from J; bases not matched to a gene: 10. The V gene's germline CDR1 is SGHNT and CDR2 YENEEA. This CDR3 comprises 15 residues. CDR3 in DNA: TGTGCCAGCAGCTTCACCGGGACAGGGAACGGAGGCTACACCTTC. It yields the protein CASSFTGTGNGGYTF.

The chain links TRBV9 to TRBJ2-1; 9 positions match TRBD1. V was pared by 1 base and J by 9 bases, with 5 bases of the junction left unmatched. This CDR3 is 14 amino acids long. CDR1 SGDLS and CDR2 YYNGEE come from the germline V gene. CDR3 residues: CASSVPGQGAEQFF. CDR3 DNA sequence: TGTGCCAGCAGCGTACCGGGACAGGGAGCTGAGCAGTTCTTC.

The CDR3 DNA follows: TGTGCCAGCAGTTACTCATGCCCTAGCGGGAGGGGAACCTACAATGAGCAGTTCTTC. Translation: CASSYSCPSGRGTYNEQFF. This rearrangement joins TRBV6-8 to TRBJ2-1; TRBD2 agrees at 12 bases. After removal of 0 bases from V and 2 bases from J, the junction contained 8 bases not matched to a gene. The CDR3 length is 19 residues. The germline V gene encodes CDR1 MNHGY and CDR2 SAAAGT.

The CDR3 nucleotides are TGTGCCAGCAGTTTAGGGCAGGGGGCTTTCTTT. Translated: CASSLGQGAFF. V gene TRBV12-3 or TRBV12-4 combines with J gene TRBJ1-1, with D perhaps TRBD1 (6 bases). This CDR3 is built from 11 residues. Trimming removed 1 base at V and 11 bases at J, with 8 bases between.

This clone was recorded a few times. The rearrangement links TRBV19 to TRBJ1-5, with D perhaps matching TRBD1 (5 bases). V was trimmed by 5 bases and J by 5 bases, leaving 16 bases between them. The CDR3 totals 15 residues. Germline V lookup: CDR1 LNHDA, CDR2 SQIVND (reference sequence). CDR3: CASSAGTQVYQPQHF. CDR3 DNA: TGTGCCAGTAGTGCCGGGACTCAAGTTTATCAGCCCCAGCATTTT.